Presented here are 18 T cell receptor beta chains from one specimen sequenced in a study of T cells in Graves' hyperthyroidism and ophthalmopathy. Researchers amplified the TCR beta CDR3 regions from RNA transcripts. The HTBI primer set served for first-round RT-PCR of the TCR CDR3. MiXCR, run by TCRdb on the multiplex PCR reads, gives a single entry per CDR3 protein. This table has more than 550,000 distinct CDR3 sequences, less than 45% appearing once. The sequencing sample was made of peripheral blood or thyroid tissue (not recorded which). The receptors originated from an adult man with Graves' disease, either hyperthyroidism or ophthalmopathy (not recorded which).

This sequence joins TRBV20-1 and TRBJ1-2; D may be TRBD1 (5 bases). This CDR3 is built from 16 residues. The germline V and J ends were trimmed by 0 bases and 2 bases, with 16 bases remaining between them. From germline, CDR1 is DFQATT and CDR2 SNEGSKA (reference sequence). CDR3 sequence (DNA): TGCAGTGCTAGAGATTTCAGGGCTTCACCCAACTATGGCTACACCTTC. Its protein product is CSARDFRASPNYGYTF.

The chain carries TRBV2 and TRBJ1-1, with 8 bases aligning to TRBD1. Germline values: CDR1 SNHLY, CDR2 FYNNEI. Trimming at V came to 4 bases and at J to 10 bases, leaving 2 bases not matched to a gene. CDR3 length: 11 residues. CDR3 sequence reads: CASSGTGRAFF. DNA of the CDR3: TGTGCCAGCAGTGGGACAGGGCGAGCTTTCTTT.

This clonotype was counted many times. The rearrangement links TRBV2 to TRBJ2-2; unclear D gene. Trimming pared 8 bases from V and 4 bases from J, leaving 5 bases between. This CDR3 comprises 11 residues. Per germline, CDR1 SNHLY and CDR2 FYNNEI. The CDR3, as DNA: TGTGCCAGCTCTGGCACCGGGGAGCTGTTTTTT. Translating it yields CASSGTGELFF. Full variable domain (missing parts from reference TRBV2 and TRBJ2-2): EPEVTQTPSHQVTQMGQEVILRCVPISNHLYFYWYRQILGQKVEFLVSFYNNEISEKSEIFDDQFSVERPDGSNFTLKIRSTKLEDSAMYFCASSGTGELFFGEGSRLTVL.

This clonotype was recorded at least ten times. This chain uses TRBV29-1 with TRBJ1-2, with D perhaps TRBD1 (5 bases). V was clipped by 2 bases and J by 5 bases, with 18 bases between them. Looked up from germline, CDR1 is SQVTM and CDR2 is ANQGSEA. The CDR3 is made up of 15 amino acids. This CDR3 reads CSVERLRQGWYGYTF. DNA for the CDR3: TGCAGCGTTGAACGTTTAAGGCAGGGTTGGTATGGCTACACCTTC.

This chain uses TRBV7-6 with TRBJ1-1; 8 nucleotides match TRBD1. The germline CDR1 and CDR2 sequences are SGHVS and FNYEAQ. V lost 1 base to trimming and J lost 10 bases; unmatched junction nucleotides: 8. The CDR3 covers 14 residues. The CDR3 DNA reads TGTGCCAGCAGCTTAGACCAAGACAGGGGACGAGCTTTCTTT. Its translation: CASSLDQDRGRAFF. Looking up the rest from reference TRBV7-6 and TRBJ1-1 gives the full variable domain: GAGVSQSPRYKVTKRGQDVALRCDPISGHVSLYWYRQALGQGPEFLTYFNYEAQQDKSGLPNDRFSAERPEGSISTLTIQRTEQRDSAMYRCASSLDQDRGRAFFGQGTRLTVV.

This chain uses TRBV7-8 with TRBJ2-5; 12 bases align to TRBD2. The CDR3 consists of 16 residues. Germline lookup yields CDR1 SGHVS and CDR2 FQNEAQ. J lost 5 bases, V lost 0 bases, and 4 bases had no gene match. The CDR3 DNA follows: TGTGCCAGCAGCTTAGCCGGACTAGCGGGAAGTGAGACCCAGTACTTC. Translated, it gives CASSLAGLAGSETQYF.

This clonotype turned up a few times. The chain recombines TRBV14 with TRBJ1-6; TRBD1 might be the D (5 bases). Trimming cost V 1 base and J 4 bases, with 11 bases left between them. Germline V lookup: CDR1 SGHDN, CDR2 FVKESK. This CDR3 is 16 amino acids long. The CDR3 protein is CASSQGGRRYNSPLHF. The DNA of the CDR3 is TGTGCCAGCAGCCAAGGGGGGAGACGGTATAATTCACCCCTCCACTTT.

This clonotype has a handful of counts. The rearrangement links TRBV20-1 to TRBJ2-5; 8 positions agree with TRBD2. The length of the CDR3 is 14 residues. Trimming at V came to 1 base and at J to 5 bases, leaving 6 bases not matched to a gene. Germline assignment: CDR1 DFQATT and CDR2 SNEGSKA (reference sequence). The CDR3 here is CSARAGGPGETQYF. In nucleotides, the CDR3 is TGCAGTGCTAGAGCGGGAGGGCCGGGGGAGACCCAGTACTTC.

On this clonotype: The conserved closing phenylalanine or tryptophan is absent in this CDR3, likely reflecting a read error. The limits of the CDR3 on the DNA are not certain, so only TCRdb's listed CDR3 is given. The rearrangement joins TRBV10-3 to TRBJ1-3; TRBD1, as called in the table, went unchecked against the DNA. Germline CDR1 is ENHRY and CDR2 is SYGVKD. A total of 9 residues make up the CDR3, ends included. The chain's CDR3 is CAIRETGVA.

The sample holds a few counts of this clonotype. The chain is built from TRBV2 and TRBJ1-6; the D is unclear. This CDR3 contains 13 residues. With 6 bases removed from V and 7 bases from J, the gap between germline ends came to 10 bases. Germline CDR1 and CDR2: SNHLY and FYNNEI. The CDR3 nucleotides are TGTGCCAGCAGCCTAGTTGCGAATTCACCCCTCCACTTT. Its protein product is CASSLVANSPLHF.

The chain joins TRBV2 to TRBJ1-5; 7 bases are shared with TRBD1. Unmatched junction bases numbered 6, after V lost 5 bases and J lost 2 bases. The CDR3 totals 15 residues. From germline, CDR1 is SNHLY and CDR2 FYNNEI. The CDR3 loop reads CASSLQGNGNQPQHF. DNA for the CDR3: TGTGCCAGCAGTCTACAGGGGAATGGCAATCAGCCCCAGCATTTT.

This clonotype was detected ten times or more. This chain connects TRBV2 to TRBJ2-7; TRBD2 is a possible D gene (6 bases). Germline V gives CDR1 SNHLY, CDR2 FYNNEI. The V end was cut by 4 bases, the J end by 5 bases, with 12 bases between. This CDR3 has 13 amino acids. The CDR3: CASSVLGGHEQYF. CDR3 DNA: TGTGCCAGCAGTGTTCTAGGAGGGCACGAGCAGTACTTC.

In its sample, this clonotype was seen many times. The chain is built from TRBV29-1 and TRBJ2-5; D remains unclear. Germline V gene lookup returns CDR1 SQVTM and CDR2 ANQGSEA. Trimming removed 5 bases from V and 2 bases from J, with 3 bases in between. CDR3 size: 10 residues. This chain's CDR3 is CSVRQETQYF. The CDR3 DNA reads TGCAGCGTTCGGCAAGAGACCCAGTACTTC.

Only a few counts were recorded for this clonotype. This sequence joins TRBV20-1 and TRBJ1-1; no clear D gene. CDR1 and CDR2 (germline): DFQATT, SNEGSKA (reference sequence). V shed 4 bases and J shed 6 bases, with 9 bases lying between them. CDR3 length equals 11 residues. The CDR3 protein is CSATITAEAFF. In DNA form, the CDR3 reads TGCAGTGCTACCATTACAGCTGAAGCTTTCTTT.

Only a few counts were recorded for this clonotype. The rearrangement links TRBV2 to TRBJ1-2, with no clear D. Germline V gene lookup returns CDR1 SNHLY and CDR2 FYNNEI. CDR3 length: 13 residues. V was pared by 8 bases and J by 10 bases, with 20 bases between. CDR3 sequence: CASDDIEPDPYTF. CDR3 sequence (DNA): TGTGCCAGCGATGACATTGAACCGGATCCCTACACCTTC.

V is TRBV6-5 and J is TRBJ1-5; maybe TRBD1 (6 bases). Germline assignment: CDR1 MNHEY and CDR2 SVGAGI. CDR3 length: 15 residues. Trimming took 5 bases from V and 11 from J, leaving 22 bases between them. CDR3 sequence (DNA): TGTGCCAGCAGTATCGGGACATTGGGCCGTGGAGCCCAGCATTTT. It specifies CASSIGTLGRGAQHF.

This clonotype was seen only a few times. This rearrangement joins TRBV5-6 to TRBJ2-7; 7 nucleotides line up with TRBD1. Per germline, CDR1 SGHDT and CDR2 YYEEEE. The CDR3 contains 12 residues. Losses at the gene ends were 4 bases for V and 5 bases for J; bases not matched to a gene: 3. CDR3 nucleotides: TGTGCCAGCAGCAGGGACAGCAACGAGCAGTACTTC. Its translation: CASSRDSNEQYF. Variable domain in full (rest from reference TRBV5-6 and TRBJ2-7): DAGVTQSPTHLIKTRGQQVTLRCSPKSGHDTVSWYQQALGQGPQFIFQYYEEEERQRGNFPDRFSGHQFPNYSSELNVNALLLGDSALYLCASSRDSNEQYFGPGTRLTVT.

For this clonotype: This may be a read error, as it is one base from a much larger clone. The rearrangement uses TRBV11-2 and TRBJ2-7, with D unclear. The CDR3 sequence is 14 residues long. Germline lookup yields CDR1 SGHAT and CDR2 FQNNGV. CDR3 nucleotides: TGTGCCAGCAGCTTTGGTGGGCCGAACTACAAGCAGTACTTC. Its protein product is CASSFGGPNYKQYF.